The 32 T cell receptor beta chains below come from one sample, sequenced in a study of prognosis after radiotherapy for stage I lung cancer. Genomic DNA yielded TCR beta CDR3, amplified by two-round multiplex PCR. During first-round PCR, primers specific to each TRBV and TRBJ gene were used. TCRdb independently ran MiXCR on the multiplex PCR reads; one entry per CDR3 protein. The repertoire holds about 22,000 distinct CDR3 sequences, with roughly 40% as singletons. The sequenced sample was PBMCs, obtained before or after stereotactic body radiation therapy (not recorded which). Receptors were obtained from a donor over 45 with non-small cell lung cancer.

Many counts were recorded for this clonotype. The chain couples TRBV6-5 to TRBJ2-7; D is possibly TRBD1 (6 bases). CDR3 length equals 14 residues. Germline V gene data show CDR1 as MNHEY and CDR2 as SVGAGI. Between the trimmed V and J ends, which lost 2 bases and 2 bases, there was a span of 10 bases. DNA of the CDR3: TGTGCCAGCAGTTACGGGACACCGCCCTACGAGCAGTACTTC. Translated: CASSYGTPPYEQYF.

Here the CDR3 DNA reads TGTGCCAGCGGCGGGGGGGGGGGCGATCAGCCCCAGCATTTT. Translated: CASGGGGGDQPQHF. V gene TRBV11-3 combines with J gene TRBJ1-5; tentatively, D is TRBD1 (6 bases). This CDR3 spans 14 amino acids. From germline, CDR1 is SGHNT and CDR2 YENEEA. V shed 8 bases and J shed 5 bases, with 16 bases lying between them.

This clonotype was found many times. The CDR3 here is CASSQDGSRGIFDTEAFF. The CDR3 nucleotides read TGCGCCAGCAGCCAAGATGGTTCCAGGGGGATTTTCGACACTGAAGCTTTCTTT. The chain joins TRBV4-1 to TRBJ1-1; 7 bases map to TRBD1. Per the germline V gene, CDR1 is MGHRA and CDR2 is YSYEKL. Trimming cost V 0 bases and J 3 bases; bases outside gene matches: 13. The CDR3 contains 18 residues.

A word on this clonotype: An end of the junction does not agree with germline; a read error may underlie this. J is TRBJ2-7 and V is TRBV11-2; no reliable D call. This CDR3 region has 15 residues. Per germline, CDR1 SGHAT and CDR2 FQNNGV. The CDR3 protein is CASSLDMTSSCEQYF. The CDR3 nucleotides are TGTGCCAGCAGCTTAGATATGACTTCCTCCTGCGAGCAGTACTTC.

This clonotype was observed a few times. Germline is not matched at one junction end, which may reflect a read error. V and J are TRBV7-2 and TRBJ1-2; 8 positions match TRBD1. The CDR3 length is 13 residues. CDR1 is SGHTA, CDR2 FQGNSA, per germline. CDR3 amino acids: CASSSLASGQDNF. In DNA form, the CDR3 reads TGTGCCAGCAGCTCACTTGCCTCGGGACAGGACAACTTC.

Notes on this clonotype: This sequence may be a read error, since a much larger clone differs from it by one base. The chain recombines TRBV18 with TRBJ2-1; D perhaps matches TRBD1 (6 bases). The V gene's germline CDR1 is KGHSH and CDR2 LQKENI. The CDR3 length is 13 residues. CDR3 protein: CASSPRQGHEQLF. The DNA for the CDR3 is TGTGCCAGCTCACCACGGCAGGGGCACGAGCAGCTCTTC.

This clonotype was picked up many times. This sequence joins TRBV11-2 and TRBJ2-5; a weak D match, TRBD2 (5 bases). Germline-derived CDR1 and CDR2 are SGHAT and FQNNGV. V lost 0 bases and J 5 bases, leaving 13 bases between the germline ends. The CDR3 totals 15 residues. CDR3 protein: CASSLDSATYETQYF. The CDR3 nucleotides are TGTGCCAGCAGCTTAGATAGCGCGACATACGAGACCCAGTACTTC.

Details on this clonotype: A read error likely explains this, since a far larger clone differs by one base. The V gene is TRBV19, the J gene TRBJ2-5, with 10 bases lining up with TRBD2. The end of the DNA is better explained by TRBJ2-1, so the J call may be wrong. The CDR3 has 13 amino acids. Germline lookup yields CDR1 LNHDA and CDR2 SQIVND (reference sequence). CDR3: CASSQALAGEQFF. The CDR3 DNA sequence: TGTGCCAGTAGTCAGGCACTAGCGGGGGAGCAGTTCTTC.

The CDR3 DNA follows: TGTGCTAGCTTAGAACGGACTAGCGGGATAGGGGAGCAGTACTTC. The encoded protein is CASLERTSGIGEQYF. The chain recombines TRBV6-2 or TRBV6-3 with TRBJ2-7, with TRBD2 matching 12 bases. There are 15 residues in the CDR3. Looked up from germline, CDR1 is MNHEY and CDR2 is SVGEGT.

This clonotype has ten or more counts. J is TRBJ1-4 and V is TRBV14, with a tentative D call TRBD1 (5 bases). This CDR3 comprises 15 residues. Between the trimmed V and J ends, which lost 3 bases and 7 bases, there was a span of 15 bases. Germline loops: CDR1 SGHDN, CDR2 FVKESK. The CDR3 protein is CASSQTGGISEKLFF. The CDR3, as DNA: TGTGCCAGCAGCCAGACTGGGGGAATAAGTGAAAAACTGTTTTTT.

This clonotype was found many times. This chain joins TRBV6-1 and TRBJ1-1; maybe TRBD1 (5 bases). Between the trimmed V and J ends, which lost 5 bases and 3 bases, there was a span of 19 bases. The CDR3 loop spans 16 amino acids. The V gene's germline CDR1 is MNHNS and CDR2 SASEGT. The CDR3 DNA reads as TGTGCCAGCAGTCCCCCAGGGTCGCCTTGGTACACTGAAGCTTTCTTT. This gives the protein CASSPPGSPWYTEAFF.

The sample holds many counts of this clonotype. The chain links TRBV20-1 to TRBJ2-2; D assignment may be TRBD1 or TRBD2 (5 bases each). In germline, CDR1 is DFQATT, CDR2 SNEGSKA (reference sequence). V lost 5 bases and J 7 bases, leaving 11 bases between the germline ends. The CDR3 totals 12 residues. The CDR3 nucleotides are TGCAGTGCTGGCCCAGGGAGCGGGGAGCTGTTTTTT. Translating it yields CSAGPGSGELFF.

The CDR3: CASSNIGSSGNTIYF. The CDR3 DNA is TGTGCCAGTAGTAACATCGGTAGCTCTGGAAACACCATATATTTT. The chain is built from TRBV19 and TRBJ1-3, with no clear D. Germline CDR1 is LNHDA and CDR2 is SQIVND (reference sequence). Trimming pared 4 bases from V and 0 bases from J, leaving 10 bases between. CDR3 length equals 15 residues.

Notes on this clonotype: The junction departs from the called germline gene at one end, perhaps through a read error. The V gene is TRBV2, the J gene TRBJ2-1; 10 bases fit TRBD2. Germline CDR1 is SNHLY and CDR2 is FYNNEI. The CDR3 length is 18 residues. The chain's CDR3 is CASSPTGLAASSYNEQLF. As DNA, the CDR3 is TGTGCCAGCAGTCCCACTGGACTAGCGGCTAGCTCCTACAATGAGCAGCTCTTC.

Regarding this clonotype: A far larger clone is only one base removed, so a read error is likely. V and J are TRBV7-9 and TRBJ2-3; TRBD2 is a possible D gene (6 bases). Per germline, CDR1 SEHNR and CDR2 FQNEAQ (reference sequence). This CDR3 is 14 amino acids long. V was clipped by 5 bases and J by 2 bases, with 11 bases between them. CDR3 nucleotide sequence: TGTGCCAGCAGCCCGGGAGAGCCCACAGATACGCAGTATTTT. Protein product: CASSPGEPTDTQYF.

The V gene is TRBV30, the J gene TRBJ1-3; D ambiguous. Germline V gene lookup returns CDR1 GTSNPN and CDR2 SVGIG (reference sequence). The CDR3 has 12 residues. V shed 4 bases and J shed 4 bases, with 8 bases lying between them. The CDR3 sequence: CAWKGVGNTIYF. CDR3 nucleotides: TGTGCCTGGAAGGGTGTAGGAAACACCATATATTTT.

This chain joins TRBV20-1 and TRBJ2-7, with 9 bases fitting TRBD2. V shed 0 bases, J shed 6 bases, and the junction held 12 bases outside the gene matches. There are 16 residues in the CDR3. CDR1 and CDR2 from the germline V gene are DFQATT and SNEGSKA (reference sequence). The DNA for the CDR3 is TGCAGTGCTAGAGAATTGGGAGCGGGAGGCCTCTCCGAGCAGTACTTC. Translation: CSARELGAGGLSEQYF.

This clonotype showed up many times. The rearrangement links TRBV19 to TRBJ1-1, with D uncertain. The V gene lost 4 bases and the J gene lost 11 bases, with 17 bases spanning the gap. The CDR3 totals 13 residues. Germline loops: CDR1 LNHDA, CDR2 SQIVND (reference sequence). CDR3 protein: CASSTAPGLGAFF. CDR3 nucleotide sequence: TGTGCCAGTAGTACGGCGCCGGGTTTAGGGGCTTTCTTT.

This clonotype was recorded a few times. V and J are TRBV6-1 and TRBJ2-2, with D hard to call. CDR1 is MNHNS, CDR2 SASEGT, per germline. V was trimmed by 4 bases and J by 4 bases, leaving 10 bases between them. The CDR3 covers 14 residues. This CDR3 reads CASSALSSTGELFF. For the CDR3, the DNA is TGTGCCAGCAGTGCCCTTTCGAGCACCGGGGAGCTGTTTTTT.

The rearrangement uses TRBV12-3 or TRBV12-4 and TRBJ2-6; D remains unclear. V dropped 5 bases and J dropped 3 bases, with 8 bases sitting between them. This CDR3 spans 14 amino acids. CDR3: CASSPTGGANVLTF. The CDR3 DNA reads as TGTGCCAGCAGTCCCACGGGTGGGGCCAACGTCCTGACTTTC.

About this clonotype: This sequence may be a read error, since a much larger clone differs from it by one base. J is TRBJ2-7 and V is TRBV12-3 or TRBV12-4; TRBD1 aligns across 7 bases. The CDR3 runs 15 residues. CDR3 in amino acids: CASILDRVPTCEQYF. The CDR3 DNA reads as TGTGCCAGCATTTTAGACAGGGTTCCTACCTGCGAGCAGTACTTC.

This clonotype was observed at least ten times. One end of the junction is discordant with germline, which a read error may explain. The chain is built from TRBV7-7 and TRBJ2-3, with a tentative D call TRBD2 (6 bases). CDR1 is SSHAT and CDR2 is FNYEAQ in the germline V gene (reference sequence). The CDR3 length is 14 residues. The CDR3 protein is CASSLLPGVDTQYF. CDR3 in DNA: TGTGCTAGCAGCTTACTACCGGGGGTAGATACGCAGTATTTT.

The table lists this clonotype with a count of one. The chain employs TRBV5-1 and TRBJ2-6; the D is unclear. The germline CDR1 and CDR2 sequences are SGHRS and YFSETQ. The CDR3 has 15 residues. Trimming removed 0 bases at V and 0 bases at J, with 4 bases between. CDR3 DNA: TGCGCCAGCAGCTTGGCAAACTCTGGGGCCAACGTCCTGACTTTC. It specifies CASSLANSGANVLTF.

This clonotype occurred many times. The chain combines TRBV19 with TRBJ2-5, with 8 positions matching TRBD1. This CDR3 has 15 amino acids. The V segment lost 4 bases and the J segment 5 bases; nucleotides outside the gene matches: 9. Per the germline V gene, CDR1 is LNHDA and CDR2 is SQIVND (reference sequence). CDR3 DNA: TGTGCCAGTAGTAGGATCGGACAGGGAGGCGAGACCCAGTACTTC. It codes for CASSRIGQGGETQYF.

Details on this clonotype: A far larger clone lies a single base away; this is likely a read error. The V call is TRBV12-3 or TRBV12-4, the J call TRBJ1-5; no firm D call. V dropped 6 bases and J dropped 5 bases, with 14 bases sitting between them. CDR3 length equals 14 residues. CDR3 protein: CASSPPAGDQPQHF. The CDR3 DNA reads TGTGCCAGCAGCCCCCCGGCGGGCGATCAGCCCCAGCATTTT.

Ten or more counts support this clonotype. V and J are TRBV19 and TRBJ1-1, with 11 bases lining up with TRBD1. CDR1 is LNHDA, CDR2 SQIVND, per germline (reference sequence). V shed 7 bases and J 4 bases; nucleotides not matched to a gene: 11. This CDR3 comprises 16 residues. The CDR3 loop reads CASTPEGTGGFTEAFF. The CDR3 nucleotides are TGTGCCAGTACCCCAGAGGGGACAGGGGGGTTCACTGAAGCTTTCTTT.

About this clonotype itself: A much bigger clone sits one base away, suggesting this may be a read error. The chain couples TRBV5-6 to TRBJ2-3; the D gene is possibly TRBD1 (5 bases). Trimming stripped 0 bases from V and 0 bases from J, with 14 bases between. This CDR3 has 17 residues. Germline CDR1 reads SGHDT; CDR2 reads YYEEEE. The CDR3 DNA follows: TGTGCCAGCAGCTTGGGGCCAGGGCGCGTGAGCACAGATACGCAGTATTTT. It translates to CASSLGPGRVSTDTQYF.

The CDR3 is CASSYSWNTEAFF. In DNA form, the CDR3 reads TGTGCCAGCAGTTACTCCTGGAACACTGAAGCTTTCTTT. This chain joins TRBV6-2 or TRBV6-3 and TRBJ1-1; no clear D. The CDR3 extends over 13 amino acids. The germline V gene has CDR1 MNHEY and CDR2 SVGEGT. Trimming removed 0 bases at V and 1 base at J, with 3 bases between.

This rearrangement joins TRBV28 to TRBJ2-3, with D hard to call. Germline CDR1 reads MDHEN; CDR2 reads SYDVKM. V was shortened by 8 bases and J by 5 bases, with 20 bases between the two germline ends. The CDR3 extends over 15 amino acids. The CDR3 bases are TGTGCCAGCCCACCTATAGTTGGAGCCGGAGATACGCAGTATTTT. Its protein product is CASPPIVGAGDTQYF.

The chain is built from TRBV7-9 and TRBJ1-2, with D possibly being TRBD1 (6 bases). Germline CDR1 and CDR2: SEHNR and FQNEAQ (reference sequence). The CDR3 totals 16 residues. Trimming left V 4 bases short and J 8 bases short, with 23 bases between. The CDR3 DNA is TGTGCCAGCAGCTCCATCACAGGGCTCACCGGGAGCGGCTACACCTTC. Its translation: CASSSITGLTGSGYTF.

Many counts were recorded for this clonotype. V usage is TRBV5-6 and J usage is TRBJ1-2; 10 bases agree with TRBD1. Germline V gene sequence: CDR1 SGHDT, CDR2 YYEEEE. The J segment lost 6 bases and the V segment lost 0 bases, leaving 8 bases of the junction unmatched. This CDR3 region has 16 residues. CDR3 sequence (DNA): TGTGCCAGCAGCTTGGCTACCGGGACAGGGGTCCATGGCTACACCTTC. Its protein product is CASSLATGTGVHGYTF.

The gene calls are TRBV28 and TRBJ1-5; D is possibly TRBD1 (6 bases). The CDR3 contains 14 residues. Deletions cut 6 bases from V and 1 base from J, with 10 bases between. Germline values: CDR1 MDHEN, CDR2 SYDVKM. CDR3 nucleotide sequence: TGTGCCAGCAGAGGGGGAGTAAGCAATCAGCCCCAGCATTTT. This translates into CASRGGVSNQPQHF. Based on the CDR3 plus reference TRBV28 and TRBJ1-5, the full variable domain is DVKVTQSSRYLVKRTGEKVFLECVQDMDHENMFWYRQDPGLGLRLIYFSYDVKMKEKGDIPEGYSVSREKKERFSLILESASTNQTSMYLCASRGGVSNQPQHFGDGTRLSIL.